Listed below are T cell receptor beta chains from one sample, sequenced in a study of beta chain features in type 1 diabetes. Libraries were prepared by immunoSEQ multiplex PCR; TCRdb keeps only in-frame clonotypes and omits some of them. Among approximately 120,000 clones listed, 40% were seen once. Sequencing input: stem cell memory CD4+ T cells from blood. These receptors originate from a woman under 30 in good health. CDR3s include the opening cysteine and the closing phenylalanine or tryptophan. Fields, in order: CDR3 length, V gene, J gene, clone size, CDR3 protein. For some rows the clone size is stated as once, few or many, or as a class when expanded; others skip it.

cdr3_length: 12; v_call: TRBV28; j_call: TRBJ2-2; clone_size: .; cdr3_aa: CASSWGPGELFF
cdr3_length: 16; v_call: TRBV28; j_call: TRBJ2-4; clone_size: .; cdr3_aa: CASSLWAGLAKNIQYF
cdr3_length: 15; v_call: TRBV30; j_call: TRBJ2-1; clone_size: few; cdr3_aa: CAWRRVVSSYNEQFF
cdr3_length: 15; v_call: TRBV19; j_call: TRBJ2-2; clone_size: .; cdr3_aa: CASSLDRLNTGELFF
cdr3_length: 11; v_call: TRBV29-1; j_call: TRBJ2-2; clone_size: .; cdr3_aa: CSVRDFGELFF
cdr3_length: 11; v_call: TRBV29-1; j_call: TRBJ1-1; clone_size: .; cdr3_aa: CSVQGAAEAFF
cdr3_length: 11; v_call: TRBV29-1; j_call: TRBJ2-2; clone_size: .; cdr3_aa: CSVSTVGELFF
cdr3_length: 16; v_call: TRBV19; j_call: TRBJ2-3; clone_size: few; cdr3_aa: CASSGLAGVRADTQYF
cdr3_length: 13; v_call: TRBV30; j_call: TRBJ2-1; clone_size: .; cdr3_aa: CAWISQAYNEQFF
cdr3_length: 16; v_call: TRBV4-2; j_call: TRBJ2-1; clone_size: .; cdr3_aa: CASSQGGLADWNEQFF
cdr3_length: 15; v_call: TRBV6-5; j_call: TRBJ1-5; clone_size: .; cdr3_aa: CASSYSVAGRGPQHF
cdr3_length: 16; v_call: TRBV7-9; j_call: TRBJ2-3; clone_size: few; cdr3_aa: CASSLLREGLPDTQYF
cdr3_length: 12; v_call: TRBV30; j_call: TRBJ2-7; clone_size: .; cdr3_aa: CAWSDLLSVRGF
cdr3_length: 14; v_call: TRBV7-2; j_call: TRBJ1-1; clone_size: few; cdr3_aa: CASKNRAAGTEAFF
cdr3_length: 13; v_call: TRBV29-1; j_call: TRBJ1-2; clone_size: .; cdr3_aa: CSAGDRENYGYTF
cdr3_length: 13; v_call: TRBV28; j_call: TRBJ2-7; clone_size: few; cdr3_aa: CASGGQVPYEQYF
cdr3_length: 13; v_call: TRBV6-6; j_call: TRBJ2-3; clone_size: .; cdr3_aa: CASSYPSADTQYF
cdr3_length: 13; v_call: TRBV9; j_call: TRBJ1-4; clone_size: few; cdr3_aa: CASSPPVGEKLFF
cdr3_length: 16; v_call: TRBV5-8; j_call: TRBJ1-3; clone_size: .; cdr3_aa: CASRPRQGDSGNTIYF
cdr3_length: 14; v_call: TRBV5-1; j_call: TRBJ1-1; clone_size: few; cdr3_aa: CASSFPTAGGEAFF
cdr3_length: 17; v_call: TRBV18; j_call: TRBJ2-5; clone_size: .; cdr3_aa: CASSPGTGNWYQETQYF
cdr3_length: 18; v_call: TRBV7-9; j_call: TRBJ2-1; clone_size: .; cdr3_aa: CASSLANMRDPSYNEQFF
cdr3_length: 13; v_call: TRBV7-2; j_call: TRBJ2-5; clone_size: .; cdr3_aa: CASSLDIRTQQYF
cdr3_length: 13; v_call: TRBV7-9; j_call: TRBJ2-2; clone_size: .; cdr3_aa: CASSLYNTGELFF
cdr3_length: 11; v_call: TRBV5-1; j_call: TRBJ2-1; clone_size: few; cdr3_aa: CASSLYNEQFF
cdr3_length: 15; v_call: TRBV19; j_call: TRBJ2-7; clone_size: few; cdr3_aa: CASSVGTRRTYEQYF
cdr3_length: 11; v_call: TRBV18; j_call: TRBJ2-3; clone_size: .; cdr3_aa: CASSLTDTQYF
cdr3_length: 16; v_call: TRBV18; j_call: TRBJ1-2; clone_size: .; cdr3_aa: CASSPGTAGLLYGYTF
cdr3_length: 13; v_call: TRBV10-3; j_call: TRBJ1-2; clone_size: few; cdr3_aa: CAINPGVRYGYTF
cdr3_length: 16; v_call: TRBV4-3; j_call: TRBJ2-1; clone_size: .; cdr3_aa: CASSRPLAGEGNEQFF
cdr3_length: 13; v_call: TRBV11-3; j_call: TRBJ1-1; clone_size: .; cdr3_aa: CASSLSVGTEAFF
cdr3_length: 14; v_call: TRBV5-1; j_call: TRBJ2-7; clone_size: .; cdr3_aa: CASAPDRGTYEQYF
cdr3_length: 13; v_call: TRBV6-1; j_call: TRBJ2-1; clone_size: .; cdr3_aa: CASSRDRYNEQFF
cdr3_length: 14; v_call: TRBV5-1; j_call: TRBJ2-3; clone_size: .; cdr3_aa: CASSSGTSTDTQYF
cdr3_length: 13; v_call: TRBV5-1; j_call: TRBJ1-1; clone_size: .; cdr3_aa: CASSLTGATEAFF
cdr3_length: 15; v_call: TRBV9; j_call: TRBJ2-7; clone_size: few; cdr3_aa: CASSVGTSGTYEQYF
cdr3_length: 14; v_call: TRBV9; j_call: TRBJ1-2; clone_size: .; cdr3_aa: CASSKDRGDYGYTF
cdr3_length: 12; v_call: TRBV30; j_call: TRBJ2-2; clone_size: few; cdr3_aa: CAGTTNTGELFF
cdr3_length: 11; v_call: TRBV20-1; j_call: TRBJ2-1; clone_size: .; cdr3_aa: CSAAPYNEQFF
cdr3_length: 13; v_call: TRBV5-1; j_call: TRBJ2-1; clone_size: few; cdr3_aa: CASKVAGEDEQFF
cdr3_length: 16; v_call: TRBV9; j_call: TRBJ1-2; clone_size: once; cdr3_aa: CASSVEIKPANYGYTF
cdr3_length: 15; v_call: TRBV7-2; j_call: TRBJ1-5; clone_size: .; cdr3_aa: CASSLGTGVNQPQHF
cdr3_length: 14; v_call: TRBV5-1; j_call: TRBJ1-2; clone_size: .; cdr3_aa: CASSSGTGISVHTF
cdr3_length: 16; v_call: TRBV29-1; j_call: TRBJ2-1; clone_size: .; cdr3_aa: CSGNSGSPTSGGHQFF
cdr3_length: 13; v_call: TRBV5-4; j_call: TRBJ2-5; clone_size: few; cdr3_aa: CASSLPTEETQYF
cdr3_length: 17; v_call: TRBV5-6; j_call: TRBJ2-3; clone_size: few; cdr3_aa: CASSLNFASGRTDTQYF
cdr3_length: 14; v_call: TRBV5-4; j_call: TRBJ2-1; clone_size: .; cdr3_aa: CASRTLNGYNEQFF
cdr3_length: 15; v_call: TRBV30; j_call: TRBJ1-2; clone_size: few; cdr3_aa: CAWSVLYTGSRGYTF
cdr3_length: 15; v_call: TRBV9; j_call: TRBJ2-5; clone_size: .; cdr3_aa: CASGRDVTPQETQYF
cdr3_length: 16; v_call: TRBV7-2; j_call: TRBJ2-1; clone_size: few; cdr3_aa: CASSLLFRSSVNEQFF
cdr3_length: 14; v_call: TRBV29-1; j_call: TRBJ2-7; clone_size: few; cdr3_aa: CSVKLQGASYEQYF
cdr3_length: 15; v_call: TRBV5-4; j_call: TRBJ2-1; clone_size: few; cdr3_aa: CASSLPSGTYNEQFF
cdr3_length: 15; v_call: TRBV5-1; j_call: TRBJ2-3; clone_size: few; cdr3_aa: CASSLGQGSTDTQYF
cdr3_length: 15; v_call: TRBV7-9; j_call: TRBJ2-4; clone_size: few; cdr3_aa: CASSLRDRGLNIQYF